The 31 T cell receptor beta chains below come from one sample, sequenced in a study of blood T cell repertoires in COVID-19. Clones were read by immunoSEQ multiplex PCR, and TCRdb kept only the in-frame ones, dropping some. Among around 200,000 clones listed, approximately 85% were seen once. Sample: PBMCs or T cells enriched from blood (not recorded which). These receptors were collected from a man in his forties or fifties with acute COVID-19.

V is TRBV30 and J is TRBJ1-2; D might be TRBD1 (5 bases). The CDR3 totals 12 residues. Germline V gene lookup returns CDR1 GTSNPN and CDR2 SVGIG (reference sequence). V was cut by 2 bases and J by 7 bases, with 11 bases left in between. The CDR3 sequence is CAWSQGKGGYTF. CDR3 nucleotide sequence: TGTGCCTGGAGTCAGGGTAAGGGTGGCTACACCTTC.

The chain recombines TRBV11-2 with TRBJ2-7; D gene unclear. The CDR3 spans 15 residues. From germline, CDR1 is SGHAT and CDR2 FQNNGV. With 4 bases removed from V and 3 bases from J, the gap between germline ends came to 16 bases. The CDR3 loop is CASSSNAVLYYEQYF. CDR3 bases: TGTGCCAGCAGCTCCAACGCAGTTTTATACTACGAGCAGTACTTC.

The genes are TRBV5-8 and TRBJ1-5, with TRBD1 matching over 9 bases. With V trimmed by 3 bases and J by 4 bases, 5 bases remained unmatched. The CDR3 has 15 amino acids. Germline CDR1 reads SGHTS; CDR2 reads YDEGEE. The DNA of the CDR3 is TGTGCCAGCAGCTCTAGGACAGGGGTTAATCAGCCCCAGCATTTT. Protein product: CASSSRTGVNQPQHF.

The chain joins TRBV19 to TRBJ2-5, with TRBD2 identical over 9 bases. Germline loops: CDR1 LNHDA, CDR2 SQIVND (reference sequence). The CDR3 has 16 amino acids. V was clipped by 3 bases and J by 1 base; unmatched bases: 6. The DNA of the CDR3 is TGTGCCAGTAGTATTGGGCTAGCGGGGCTCCAAGAGACCCAGTACTTC. Protein product: CASSIGLAGLQETQYF.

In its sample, this clone was seen once. The chain recombines TRBV9 with TRBJ2-2, with D possibly TRBD2 on 6 matching bases. Trimming cost V 2 bases and J 4 bases, with 12 bases left between them. From germline, CDR1 is SGDLS and CDR2 YYNGEE. This CDR3 is built from 15 residues. CDR3 bases: TGTGCCAGCAGCGTGGAGGGTACGGTCACCGGGGAGCTGTTTTTT. Residues: CASSVEGTVTGELFF.

The chain is built from TRBV5-1 and TRBJ2-2; D is perhaps TRBD1 (6 bases). The CDR3 runs to 14 residues. Trimming cost V 0 bases and J 6 bases, with 9 bases left between them. Germline CDR1 SGHRS, CDR2 YFSETQ. The CDR3 loop is CASSLVTGSGELFF. The DNA for the CDR3 is TGCGCCAGCAGCTTGGTGACAGGATCCGGGGAGCTGTTTTTT.

This clone has only a few counts. This sequence joins TRBV5-1 and TRBJ1-1; D remains ambiguous. Trimming removed 0 bases from V and 2 bases from J, with 8 bases in between. Germline V gives CDR1 SGHRS, CDR2 YFSETQ. This CDR3 comprises 14 residues. In nucleotides, the CDR3 is TGCGCCAGCAGCTTGGGCAGCGTTAACACTGAAGCTTTCTTT. This encodes CASSLGSVNTEAFF. Full variable domain (remainder filled in from reference TRBV5-1 and TRBJ1-1): KAGVTQTPRYLIKTRGQQVTLSCSPISGHRSVSWYQQTPGQGLQFLFEYFSETQRNKGNFPGRFSGRQFSNSRSEMNVSTLELGDSALYLCASSLGSVNTEAFFGQGTRLTVV.

This chain joins TRBV5-4 and TRBJ2-2; 14 nucleotides agree with TRBD2. The CDR3 spans 17 residues. V was pared by 4 bases and J by 1 base, with 3 bases of the junction left unmatched. Germline assignment: CDR1 SGHNT and CDR2 YYREEE (reference sequence). CDR3 sequence reads: CASSPGLAGVNTGELFF. The CDR3 DNA reads TGTGCCAGCAGCCCGGGACTAGCGGGGGTGAACACCGGGGAGCTGTTTTTT. Using reference TRBV5-4 and TRBJ2-2 for the parts outside the CDR3, the full variable domain is ETGVTQSPTHLIKTRGQQVTLRCSSQSGHNTVSWYQQALGQGPQFIFQYYREEENGRGNFPPRFSGLQFPNYSSELNVNALELDDSALYLCASSPGLAGVNTGELFFGEGSRLTVL.

Here the CDR3 reads CASSQDRTRGYTF. In DNA form, the CDR3 reads TGTGCCAGCAGTCAGGACAGGACGCGGGGCTACACCTTC. This chain joins TRBV27 and TRBJ1-2, with 7 bases lining up with TRBD1. V gave up 5 bases and J gave up 8 bases; unmatched junction bases: 8. This CDR3 contains 13 residues. From germline, CDR1 is MNHEY and CDR2 SMNVEV (reference sequence).

The V gene is TRBV27, the J gene TRBJ1-6, with TRBD1 matching over 12 bases. CDR1 is MNHEY and CDR2 is SMNVEV in the germline V gene (reference sequence). There are 15 residues in the CDR3. V shed 6 bases, J shed 15 bases, and the junction held 12 bases outside the gene matches. CDR3 nucleotide sequence: TGTGCCAGCAGCCCCATCCGGGACAGGGGGCCCGTCCTCCACTTT. Protein product: CASSPIRDRGPVLHF.

The chain has TRBV2 and TRBJ1-5, with unresolved D. V lost 0 bases and J lost 5, with 17 bases in between. There are 17 residues in the CDR3. The germline CDR1 and CDR2 sequences are SNHLY and FYNNEI. The CDR3 nucleotides are TGTGCCAGCAGTGAAGCGCTTAGGAGCAGTTACCATCAGCCCCAGCATTTT. This translates into CASSEALRSSYHQPQHF.

The J gene is TRBJ2-1, the V gene TRBV7-9; 13 nucleotides agree with TRBD2. Germline trimming cut 4 bases from V and 5 bases from J; bases unmatched to any gene: 2. Germline values: CDR1 SEHNR, CDR2 FQNEAQ (reference sequence). This CDR3 is 15 amino acids long. CDR3 nucleotides: TGTGCCAGCAGCTGGACTAGCGGGAGTGACAATGAGCAGTTCTTC. Amino acids: CASSWTSGSDNEQFF.

The CDR3 region is CASSVGLAGGGVYEQYF. Here the CDR3 DNA reads TGTGCCAGCAGTGTCGGACTAGCGGGAGGCGGTGTCTACGAGCAGTACTTC. The chain joins TRBV27 to TRBJ2-7; 14 bases match TRBD2. Germline V gene sequence: CDR1 MNHEY, CDR2 SMNVEV (reference sequence). V dropped 5 bases and J dropped 3; count of bases not matched to a gene: 9. The CDR3 spans 17 residues.

The chain has TRBV5-6 and TRBJ2-7; tentatively, D is TRBD1 (6 bases). CDR1 and CDR2 (germline): SGHDT, YYEEEE. V was clipped by 3 bases and J by 3 bases, with 10 bases between them. The CDR3 contains 13 residues. CDR3 in amino acids: CASSSTGYYEQYF. CDR3 nucleotide sequence: TGTGCCAGCAGCTCCACAGGGTACTACGAGCAGTACTTC.

J is TRBJ1-6 and V is TRBV4-3; D gene unclear. Trimming cost V 1 base and J 5 bases, with 9 bases left between them. Germline assignment: CDR1 LGHNA and CDR2 YSLEER. This CDR3 spans 15 amino acids. The CDR3 DNA follows: TGCGCCAGCAGCCAAGTTATGTCAGATAATTCACCCCTCCACTTT. Its translation: CASSQVMSDNSPLHF.

The chain recombines TRBV25-1 with TRBJ1-4; no clear D. Trimming pared 4 bases from V and 0 bases from J, leaving 12 bases between. Germline V gene lookup returns CDR1 MGHDK and CDR2 SYGVNS. The CDR3 loop spans 16 amino acids. The CDR3 DNA sequence: TGTGCCAGCAGTGGCCCACGGTCCGCAACTAATGAAAAACTGTTTTTT. The encoded protein is CASSGPRSATNEKLFF.

This clone was recorded a few times. This chain joins TRBV19 and TRBJ2-7; D not resolved. Trimming left V 5 bases short and J 6 bases short, with 11 bases between. The CDR3 extends over 12 amino acids. Germline-derived CDR1 and CDR2 are LNHDA and SQIVND (reference sequence). The CDR3 nucleotides are TGTGCCAGTAGTGGGTCTCAGCGCGAGCAGTACTTC. This gives the protein CASSGSQREQYF.

The chain links TRBV5-4 to TRBJ1-4; 7 bases are a match to TRBD1. The V and J ends lost 3 bases and 8 bases, in that order; junction bases with no gene match: 10. The CDR3 runs 15 residues. Germline V lookup: CDR1 SGHNT, CDR2 YYREEE (reference sequence). For the CDR3, the DNA is TGTGCCAGCAGCTCCACAGGGGCCGGAAAAGAAAAACTGTTTTTT. This gives the protein CASSSTGAGKEKLFF.

The chain employs TRBV10-3 and TRBJ1-1; 9 bases are shared with TRBD1. This CDR3 is 15 amino acids long. CDR1 ENHRY and CDR2 SYGVKD come from the germline V gene. Losses at the gene ends were 4 bases for V and 4 bases for J; bases not matched to a gene: 7. CDR3 protein: CAISGSDRGSTEAFF. The CDR3 DNA is TGTGCCATCAGTGGATCGGACAGGGGTAGCACTGAAGCTTTCTTT.

The chain carries TRBV7-2 and TRBJ2-5; 11 bases line up with TRBD2. CDR1 is SGHTA and CDR2 is FQGNSA in the germline V gene. With 1 base clipped from V and 5 bases from J, the junction kept 9 bases outside the gene matches. The CDR3 is 17 amino acids. CDR3 amino acids: CASSLVALAGVGETQYF. The DNA of the CDR3 is TGTGCCAGCAGCTTAGTGGCACTAGCGGGAGTGGGGGAGACCCAGTACTTC.

V is TRBV7-2 and J is TRBJ1-1; D is possibly TRBD1 (5 bases). From germline, CDR1 is SGHTA and CDR2 FQGNSA. The V end was cut by 2 bases, the J end by 7 bases, with 17 bases between. The length of the CDR3 is 15 residues. This CDR3 reads CASSLQVGGVGEAFF. The CDR3 bases are TGTGCCAGCAGCTTACAGGTTGGGGGGGTCGGTGAAGCTTTCTTT.

The chain carries TRBV5-4 and TRBJ1-2, with D tentatively TRBD1 (6 bases). V lost 0 bases and J 4 bases, leaving 13 bases between the germline ends. The CDR3 loop spans 15 amino acids. CDR1 and CDR2 from the germline V gene are SGHNT and YYREEE (reference sequence). The CDR3 reads CASSLEGGSAYGYTF. The CDR3 nucleotides are TGTGCCAGCAGCTTGGAGGGGGGGTCCGCCTATGGCTACACCTTC.

This chain joins TRBV6-4 and TRBJ1-2; D not resolved. The CDR3 length is 13 residues. V lost 6 bases and J lost 2, with 10 bases in between. The germline V gene has CDR1 MRHNA and CDR2 SNTAGT. This chain's CDR3 is CASSPDTNYGYTF. CDR3 DNA sequence: TGTGCCAGCAGCCCTGACACCAACTATGGCTACACCTTC.

The chain employs TRBV13 and TRBJ2-5; no clear D. V was shortened by 0 bases and J by 5 bases, with 10 bases between the two germline ends. Germline V gene lookup returns CDR1 PRHDT and CDR2 FYEKMQ (reference sequence). The CDR3 runs to 14 residues. The CDR3: CASSLGTALETQYF. The CDR3 DNA reads as TGTGCCAGCAGCTTAGGGACTGCTCTGGAGACCCAGTACTTC. Looking up the rest from reference TRBV13 and TRBJ2-5 gives the full variable domain: AAGVIQSPRHLIKEKRETATLKCYPIPRHDTVYWYQQGPGQDPQFLISFYEKMQSDKGSIPDRFSAQQFSDYHSELNMSSLELGDSALYFCASSLGTALETQYFGPGTRLLVL.

This sequence joins TRBV7-9 and TRBJ2-1, with D uncertain. The CDR3 is made up of 16 amino acids. Germline V gene sequence: CDR1 SEHNR, CDR2 FQNEAQ (reference sequence). The ends were cut back, 1 base at V and 8 bases at J, with 18 bases in the middle. The CDR3 bases are TGTGCCAGCAGCTTAGAAGGTCAGTTGGGCCACTATGAGCAGTTCTTC. This sequence encodes CASSLEGQLGHYEQFF.

The V call is TRBV27, the J call TRBJ1-4; no definite D call. CDR1 and CDR2 from the germline V gene are MNHEY and SMNVEV (reference sequence). V lost 7 bases and J 4 bases, leaving 10 bases between the germline ends. The CDR3 is 13 amino acids. The CDR3 loop is CASTAGFNEKLFF. The CDR3 nucleotides read TGTGCCAGCACGGCCGGGTTTAATGAAAAACTGTTTTTT. Looking up the rest from reference TRBV27 and TRBJ1-4 gives the full variable domain: EAQVTQNPRYLITVTGKKLTVTCSQNMNHEYMSWYRQDPGLGLRQIYYSMNVEVTDKGDVPEGYKVSRKEKRNFPLILESPSPNQTSLYFCASTAGFNEKLFFGSGTQLSVL.

The rearrangement joins TRBV6-5 to TRBJ1-4; 7 bases are shared with TRBD1. CDR3 size: 15 residues. Germline CDR1 MNHEY, CDR2 SVGAGI. Unmatched junction bases numbered 3, after V lost 2 bases and J lost 3 bases. The CDR3 here is CASSYRGPPNEKLFF. The CDR3 region has the DNA TGTGCCAGCAGTTACAGGGGGCCCCCTAATGAAAAACTGTTTTTT.

This chain joins TRBV5-8 and TRBJ2-7; TRBD2 aligns across 9 bases. Trimming removed 8 bases from V and 3 bases from J; junction bases left unmatched: 12. The CDR3 contains 15 residues. CDR1 is SGHTS, CDR2 YDEGEE, per germline. The CDR3 is CASRELAGFLYEQYF. The CDR3 bases are TGTGCCAGTAGGGAGCTAGCGGGGTTTCTCTACGAGCAGTACTTC.

The V gene is TRBV11-2, the J gene TRBJ2-7; 7 bases line up with TRBD2. CDR3 size: 15 residues. From germline, CDR1 is SGHAT and CDR2 FQNNGV. V lost 0 bases and J lost 4; bases outside the gene matches: 6. The CDR3 nucleotides are TGTGCCAGCAGCTTAGACCTAGCGGCCCCTTACGAGCAGTACTTC. Residues: CASSLDLAAPYEQYF.

This chain connects TRBV29-1 to TRBJ2-1; tentative D call: TRBD2 (5 bases). Trimming took 5 bases from V and 6 from J, leaving 14 bases between them. Germline V gene sequence: CDR1 SQVTM, CDR2 ANQGSEA. There are 13 residues in the CDR3. CDR3 protein: CSVRFASGNEQFF. CDR3 DNA: TGCAGCGTTCGATTCGCAAGCGGCAATGAGCAGTTCTTC.

CDR3 loop: CASSLVLANYEQYF. The CDR3 DNA reads as TGTGCCAGCAGCTTGGTTCTAGCGAACTACGAGCAGTACTTC. The chain has TRBV5-6 and TRBJ2-7, with D tentatively TRBD2 (6 bases). The CDR3 loop spans 14 amino acids. Trimming stripped 0 bases from V and 3 bases from J, with 10 bases between. Germline V lookup: CDR1 SGHDT, CDR2 YYEEEE.